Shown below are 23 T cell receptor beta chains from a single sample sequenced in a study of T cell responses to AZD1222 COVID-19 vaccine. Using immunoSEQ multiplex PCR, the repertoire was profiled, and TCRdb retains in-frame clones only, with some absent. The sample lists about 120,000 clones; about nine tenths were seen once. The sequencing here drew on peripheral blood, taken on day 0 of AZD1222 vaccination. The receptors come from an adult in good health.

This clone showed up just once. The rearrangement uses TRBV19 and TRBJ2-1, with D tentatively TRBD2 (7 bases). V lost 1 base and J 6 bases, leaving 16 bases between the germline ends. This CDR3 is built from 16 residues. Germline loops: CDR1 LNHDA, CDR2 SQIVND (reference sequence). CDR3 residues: CASSIASGGYGNEQFF. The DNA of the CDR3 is TGTGCCAGTAGTATAGCCTCGGGGGGCTACGGCAATGAGCAGTTCTTC.

CDR3 DNA: TGTGCCAGCAGTCCGGGCTCGGGGGGACGGATTAAGGCCGGGGAGCTGTTTTTT. This sequence encodes CASSPGSGGRIKAGELFF. The chain uses TRBV6-6 and TRBJ2-2; 7 bases agree with TRBD2. V gave up 5 bases and J gave up 6 bases; unmatched junction bases: 18. The CDR3 length is 18 residues. Per germline, CDR1 MNHNY and CDR2 SVGAGI (reference sequence).

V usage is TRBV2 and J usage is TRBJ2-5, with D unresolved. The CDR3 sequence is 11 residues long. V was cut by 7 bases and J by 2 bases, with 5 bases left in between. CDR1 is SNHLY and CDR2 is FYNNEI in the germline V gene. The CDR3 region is CASTYQETQYF. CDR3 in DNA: TGTGCCAGCACATATCAAGAGACCCAGTACTTC.

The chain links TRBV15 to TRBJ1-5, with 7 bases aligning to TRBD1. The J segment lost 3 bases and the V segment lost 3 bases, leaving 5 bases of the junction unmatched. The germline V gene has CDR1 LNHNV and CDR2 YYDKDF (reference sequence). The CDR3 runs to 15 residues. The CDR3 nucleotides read TGTGCCACCAGCAGGGAGGGGGCATACAATCAGCCCCAGCATTTT. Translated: CATSREGAYNQPQHF.

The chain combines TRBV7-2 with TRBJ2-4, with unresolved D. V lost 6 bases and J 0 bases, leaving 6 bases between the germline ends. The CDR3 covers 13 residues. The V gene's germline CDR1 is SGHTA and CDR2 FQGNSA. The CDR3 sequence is CASRGGAKNIQYF. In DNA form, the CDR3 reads TGTGCCAGCAGGGGCGGAGCCAAAAACATTCAGTACTTC.

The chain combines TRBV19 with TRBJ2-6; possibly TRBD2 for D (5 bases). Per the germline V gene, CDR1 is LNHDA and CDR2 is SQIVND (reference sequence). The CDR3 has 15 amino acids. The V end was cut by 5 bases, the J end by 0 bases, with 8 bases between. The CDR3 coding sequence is TGTGCCAGTAGTGAGGGTAGCTCTGGGGCCAACGTCCTGACTTTC. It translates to CASSEGSSGANVLTF. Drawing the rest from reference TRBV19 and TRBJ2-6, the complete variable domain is DGGITQSPKYLFRKEGQNVTLSCEQNLNHDAMYWYRQDPGQGLRLIYYSQIVNDFQKGDIAEGYSVSREKKESFPLTVTSAQKNPTAFYLCASSEGSSGANVLTFGAGSRLTVL.

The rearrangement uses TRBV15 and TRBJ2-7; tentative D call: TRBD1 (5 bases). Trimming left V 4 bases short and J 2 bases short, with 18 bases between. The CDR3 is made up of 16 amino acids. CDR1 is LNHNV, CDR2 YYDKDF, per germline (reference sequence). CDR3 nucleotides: TGTGCCACCAGCAACCCCCAGCAGGGTGGGGCCTACGAGCAGTACTTC. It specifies CATSNPQQGGAYEQYF.

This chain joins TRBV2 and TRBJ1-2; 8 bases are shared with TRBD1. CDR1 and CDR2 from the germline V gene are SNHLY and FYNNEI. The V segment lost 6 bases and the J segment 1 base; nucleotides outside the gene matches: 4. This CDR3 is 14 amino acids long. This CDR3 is CASRGQGYNYGYTF. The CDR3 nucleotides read TGTGCCAGCAGAGGACAGGGCTATAACTATGGCTACACCTTC.

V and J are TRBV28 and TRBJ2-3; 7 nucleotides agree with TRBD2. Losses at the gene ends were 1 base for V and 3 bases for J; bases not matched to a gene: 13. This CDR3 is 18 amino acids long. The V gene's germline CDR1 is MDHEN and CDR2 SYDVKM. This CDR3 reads CASSLSFPLAEATDTQYF. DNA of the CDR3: TGTGCCAGCAGTTTATCCTTTCCCCTAGCGGAAGCTACAGATACGCAGTATTTT.

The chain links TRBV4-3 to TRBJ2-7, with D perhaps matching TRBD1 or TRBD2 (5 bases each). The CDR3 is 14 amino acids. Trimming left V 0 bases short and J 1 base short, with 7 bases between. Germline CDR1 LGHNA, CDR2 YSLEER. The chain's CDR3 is CASSQERGSYEQYF. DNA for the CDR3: TGCGCCAGCAGCCAAGAGAGGGGTTCCTACGAGCAGTACTTC.

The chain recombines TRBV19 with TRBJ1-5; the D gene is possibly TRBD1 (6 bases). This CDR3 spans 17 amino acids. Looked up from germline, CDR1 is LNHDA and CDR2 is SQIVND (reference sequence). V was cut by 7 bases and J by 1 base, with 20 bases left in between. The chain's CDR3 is CASNPGGGVSSNQPQHF. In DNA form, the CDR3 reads TGTGCCAGTAACCCAGGTGGGGGCGTTTCGAGCAATCAGCCCCAGCATTTT.

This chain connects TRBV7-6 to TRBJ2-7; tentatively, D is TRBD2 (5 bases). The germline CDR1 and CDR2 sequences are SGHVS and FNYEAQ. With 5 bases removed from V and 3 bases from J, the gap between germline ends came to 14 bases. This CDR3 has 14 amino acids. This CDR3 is CASSPRGVIYEQYF. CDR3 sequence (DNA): TGTGCCAGCAGCCCCCGGGGAGTCATCTACGAGCAGTACTTC. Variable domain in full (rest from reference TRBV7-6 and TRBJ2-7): GAGVSQSPRYKVTKRGQDVALRCDPISGHVSLYWYRQALGQGPEFLTYFNYEAQQDKSGLPNDRFSAERPEGSISTLTIQRTEQRDSAMYRCASSPRGVIYEQYFGPGTRLTVT.

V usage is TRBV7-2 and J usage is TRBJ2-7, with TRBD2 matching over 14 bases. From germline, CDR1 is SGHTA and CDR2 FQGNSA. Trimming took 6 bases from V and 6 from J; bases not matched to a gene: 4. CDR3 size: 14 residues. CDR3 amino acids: CASRRLAGGFEQYF. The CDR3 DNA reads TGTGCCAGCAGACGACTAGCGGGGGGGTTCGAGCAGTACTTC.

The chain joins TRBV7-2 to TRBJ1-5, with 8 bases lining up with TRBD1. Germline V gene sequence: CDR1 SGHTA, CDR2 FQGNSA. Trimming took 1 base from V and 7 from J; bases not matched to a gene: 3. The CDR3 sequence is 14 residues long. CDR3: CASSLDRGSQPQHF. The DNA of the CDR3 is TGTGCCAGCAGCTTAGACAGGGGGAGCCAGCCCCAGCATTTT.

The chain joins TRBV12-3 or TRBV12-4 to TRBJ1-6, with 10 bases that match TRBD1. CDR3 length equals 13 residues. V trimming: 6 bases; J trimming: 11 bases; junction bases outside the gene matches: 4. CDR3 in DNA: TGTGCCAGCAGCCGGGACAGGGGCCCACCCCTCCACTTT. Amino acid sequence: CASSRDRGPPLHF.

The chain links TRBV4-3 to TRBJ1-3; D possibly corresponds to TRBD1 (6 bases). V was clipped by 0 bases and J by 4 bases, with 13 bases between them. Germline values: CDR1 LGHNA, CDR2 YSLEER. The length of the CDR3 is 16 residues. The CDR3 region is CASSQEGAGVGNTIYF. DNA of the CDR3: TGCGCCAGCAGCCAAGAGGGGGCGGGTGTGGGAAACACCATATATTTT.

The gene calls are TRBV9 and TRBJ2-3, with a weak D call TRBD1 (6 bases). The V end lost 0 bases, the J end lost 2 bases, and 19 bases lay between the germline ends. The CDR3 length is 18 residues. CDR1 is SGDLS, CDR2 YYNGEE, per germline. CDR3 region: CASSVDSRGHLNTDTQYF. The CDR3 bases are TGTGCCAGCAGCGTAGATTCCCGGGGACACCTCAACACAGATACGCAGTATTTT. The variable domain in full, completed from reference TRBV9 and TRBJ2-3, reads DSGVTQTPKHLITATGQRVTLRCSPRSGDLSVYWYQQSLDQGLQFLIQYYNGEERAKGNILERFSAQQFPDLHSELNLSSLELGDSALYFCASSVDSRGHLNTDTQYFGPGTRLTVL.

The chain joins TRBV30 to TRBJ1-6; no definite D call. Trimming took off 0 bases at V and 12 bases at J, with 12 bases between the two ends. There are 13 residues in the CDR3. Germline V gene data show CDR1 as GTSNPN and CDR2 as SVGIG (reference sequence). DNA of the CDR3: TGTGCCTGGAGTGTAACGGGATTGGGACCCCTCCACTTT. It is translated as CAWSVTGLGPLHF.

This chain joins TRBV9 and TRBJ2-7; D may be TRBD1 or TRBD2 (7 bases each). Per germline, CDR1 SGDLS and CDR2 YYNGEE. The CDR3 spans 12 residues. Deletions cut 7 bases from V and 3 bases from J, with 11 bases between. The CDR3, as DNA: TGTGCCAGCGGCAGGGGGGGCTACGAGCAGTACTTC. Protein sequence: CASGRGGYEQYF.

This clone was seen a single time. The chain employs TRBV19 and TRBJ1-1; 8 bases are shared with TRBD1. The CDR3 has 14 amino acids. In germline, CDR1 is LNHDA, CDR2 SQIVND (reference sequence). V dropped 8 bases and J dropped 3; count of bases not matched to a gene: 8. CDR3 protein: CASSQGAWDTEAFF. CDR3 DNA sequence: TGTGCCAGTTCCCAGGGGGCGTGGGACACTGAAGCTTTCTTT.

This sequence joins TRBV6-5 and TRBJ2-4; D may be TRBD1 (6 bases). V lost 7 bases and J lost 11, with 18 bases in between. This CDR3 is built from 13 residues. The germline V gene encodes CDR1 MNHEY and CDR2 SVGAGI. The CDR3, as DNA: TGTGCCAGCAATTCAAGGACAGATATTTTTCAGTACTTC. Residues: CASNSRTDIFQYF.

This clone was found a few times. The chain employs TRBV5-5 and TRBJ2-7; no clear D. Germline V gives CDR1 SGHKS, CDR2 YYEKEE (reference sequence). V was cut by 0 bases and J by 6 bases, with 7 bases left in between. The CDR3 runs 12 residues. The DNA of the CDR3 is TGTGCCAGCAGCTTGGGGTTAGGCGAGCAGTACTTC. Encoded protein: CASSLGLGEQYF.

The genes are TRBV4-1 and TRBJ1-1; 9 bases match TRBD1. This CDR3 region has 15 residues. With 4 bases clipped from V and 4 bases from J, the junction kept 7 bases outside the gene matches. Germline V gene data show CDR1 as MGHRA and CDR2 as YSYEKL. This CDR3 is CASSRPGQGGTEAFF. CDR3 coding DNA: TGCGCCAGCAGCCGCCCGGGACAGGGAGGCACTGAAGCTTTCTTT.